The 10 T cell receptor beta chains below were found in one sample sequenced in a study of cytomegalovirus exposure and HLA in healthy donors. With 60 Vbeta and 13 Jbeta primers, the PCR was carried out. The repertoire was sequenced with immunoSEQ multiplex PCR; TCRdb's copy has only in-frame clones and lacks some. This table holds about 55,000 clones. The sequenced material came from PBMCs. The source of these receptors is a man in his fifties or sixties in good health and CMV-seropositive.

V gene TRBV18 combines with J gene TRBJ1-4; D gene unclear. Trimming stripped 0 bases from V and 8 bases from J, with 10 bases between. CDR3 length equals 14 residues. Germline values: CDR1 KGHSH, CDR2 LQKENI. This CDR3 is CASSPPAAREKLFF. CDR3 in DNA: TGTGCCAGCTCACCACCCGCAGCGCGGGAAAAACTGTTTTTT.

The gene calls are TRBV27 and TRBJ2-7; possible D gene TRBD1, 6 bases. The CDR3 totals 14 residues. Germline lookup yields CDR1 MNHEY and CDR2 SMNVEV (reference sequence). The germline V and J ends were trimmed by 0 bases and 5 bases, with 11 bases remaining between them. The CDR3 sequence is CASSLSSRGHEQYF. The DNA of the CDR3 is TGTGCCAGCAGTTTATCGAGCAGGGGCCACGAGCAGTACTTC.

This sequence joins TRBV28 and TRBJ1-2, with a possible D match to TRBD1 (6 bases). Germline V gives CDR1 MDHEN, CDR2 SYDVKM. This CDR3 spans 13 amino acids. V shed 8 bases and J shed 4 bases, with 14 bases lying between them. The CDR3 sequence: CASGRGAGYGYTF. The CDR3 DNA reads TGTGCCAGCGGTCGGGGGGCGGGCTATGGCTACACCTTC.

The chain links TRBV6-5 to TRBJ2-1; D not certain. The CDR3 is 14 residues long. CDR1 and CDR2 (germline): MNHEY, SVGAGI. V shed 6 bases and J shed 2 bases, with 11 bases lying between them. CDR3 loop: CASRHSETYNEQFF. As DNA, the CDR3 is TGTGCCAGCAGACACAGTGAGACCTACAATGAGCAGTTCTTC.

The chain joins TRBV7-2 to TRBJ1-4, with D tentatively TRBD1 (5 bases). The CDR3 extends over 14 amino acids. In germline, CDR1 is SGHTA, CDR2 FQGNSA. Trimming removed 6 bases from V and 3 bases from J, with 11 bases in between. In DNA form, the CDR3 reads TGTGCCAGCAGTACGGGACTCCCTAATGAAAAACTGTTTTTT. This gives the protein CASSTGLPNEKLFF. Complete variable domain (other parts from reference TRBV7-2 and TRBJ1-4): GAGVSQSPSNKVTEKGKDVELRCDPISGHTALYWYRQSLGQGLEFLIYFQGNSAPDKSGLPSDRFSAERTGGSVSTLTIQRTQQEDSAVYLCASSTGLPNEKLFFGSGTQLSVL.

The chain recombines TRBV5-1 with TRBJ2-1; the match to TRBD1 covers 9 bases. The CDR3 has 15 amino acids. V shed 4 bases, J shed 5 bases, and the junction held 7 bases outside the gene matches. Germline CDR1 is SGHRS and CDR2 is YFSETQ. Written as DNA, the CDR3 is TGCGCCAGCAGCCTACAGGGGGCTACAAACAATGAGCAGTTCTTC. The encoded protein is CASSLQGATNNEQFF.

The chain carries TRBV18 and TRBJ1-6, with a tentative D call TRBD1 (6 bases). This CDR3 comprises 15 residues. The V gene lost 2 bases and the J gene lost 5 bases, with 10 bases spanning the gap. Looked up from germline, CDR1 is KGHSH and CDR2 is LQKENI. As DNA, the CDR3 is TGTGCCAGCTCACCAACGACAGGAAATAATTCACCCCTCCACTTT. It specifies CASSPTTGNNSPLHF.

The J gene is TRBJ1-4, the V gene TRBV4-3; 12 nucleotides align to TRBD1. Trimming cost V 0 bases and J 2 bases; bases outside gene matches: 10. Germline V gene lookup returns CDR1 LGHNA and CDR2 YSLEER. This CDR3 comprises 20 residues. CDR3 DNA sequence: TGCGCCAGCAGCCAAGAGTGGGACAGGGGGCGCCTGGTTACTAATGAAAAACTGTTTTTT. Protein sequence: CASSQEWDRGRLVTNEKLFF.

This rearrangement joins TRBV4-2 to TRBJ2-7; TRBD2 agrees at 10 bases. Germline CDR1 LGHNA, CDR2 YNFKEQ. This CDR3 is built from 17 residues. V shed 0 bases, J shed 7 bases, and the junction held 12 bases outside the gene matches. The CDR3 region has the DNA TGTGCCAGCAGCCAAGATGCCCGGGCTAGCGGGGGTGGTGAGCAGTACTTC. Residues: CASSQDARASGGGEQYF.

The V gene is TRBV18, the J gene TRBJ2-4; unclear D gene. V was cut by 3 bases and J by 8 bases, with 11 bases left in between. Germline CDR1 KGHSH, CDR2 LQKENI. This CDR3 has 13 amino acids. As DNA, the CDR3 is TGTGCCAGCTCACCTCCCTCGATAGACATTCAGTACTTC. Translation gives CASSPPSIDIQYF.